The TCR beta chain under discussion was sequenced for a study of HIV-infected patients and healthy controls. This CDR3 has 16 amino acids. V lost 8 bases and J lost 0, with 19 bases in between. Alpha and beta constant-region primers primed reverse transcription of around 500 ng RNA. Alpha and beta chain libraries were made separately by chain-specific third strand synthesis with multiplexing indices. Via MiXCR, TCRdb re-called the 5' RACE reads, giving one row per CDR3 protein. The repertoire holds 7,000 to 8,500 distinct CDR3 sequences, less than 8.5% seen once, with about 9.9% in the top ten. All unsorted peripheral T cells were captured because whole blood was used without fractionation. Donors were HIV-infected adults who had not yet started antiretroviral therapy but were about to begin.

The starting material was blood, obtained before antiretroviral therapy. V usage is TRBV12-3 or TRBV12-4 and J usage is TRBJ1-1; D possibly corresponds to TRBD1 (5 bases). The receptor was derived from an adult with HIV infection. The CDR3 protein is CASLRDRPRVNTEAFF. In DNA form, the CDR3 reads TGTGCCAGCCTTCGTGACAGACCTAGGGTGAACACTGAAGCTTTCTTT.